A selection of T cell receptor beta chains follows, all from one sample in a study of Ad26.COV2.S vaccination and SARS-CoV-2 variants. The repertoire was sequenced with immunoSEQ multiplex PCR; TCRdb's copy has only in-frame clones and lacks some. The sample carries hundreds of thousands of clones, under 90% recorded once. The starting material was peripheral blood, obtained in a trial of Ad26.COV2.S vaccine versus placebo. The origin of the receptors is a person aged 18-60 years who received the Ad26.COV2.S COVID-19 vaccine or a placebo. Both conserved end residues are part of each CDR3. D genes are given only for firm matches. A clone size is listed for some rows: how often the clone was seen (once, few, many), or a class if it is expanded.

j_call: TRBJ2-2; v_call: TRBV6-5; clone_size: .; d_call: TRBD1; cdr3_nt: TGTGCCAGCAGTTATGACAGGGGGACGAACACCGGGGAGCTGTTTTTT; cdr3_aa: CASSYDRGTNTGELFF
j_call: TRBJ1-2; v_call: TRBV6-4; clone_size: .; d_call: .; cdr3_nt: TGTGCCAGCAGTGAGGTCGGTCGGGGCCGCGGGGGCTACACCTTC; cdr3_aa: CASSEVGRGRGGYTF
j_call: TRBJ1-6; v_call: TRBV5-1; clone_size: .; d_call: .; cdr3_nt: TGCGCCAGCAGCTTAACCAACAGTCGCGATTCACCCCTCCACTTT; cdr3_aa: CASSLTNSRDSPLHF
j_call: TRBJ1-1; v_call: TRBV2; clone_size: .; d_call: .; cdr3_nt: TGTGCCAGCAGTCCCTCGGGGGCTGAAGCTTTCTTT; cdr3_aa: CASSPSGAEAFF
j_call: TRBJ2-1; v_call: TRBV27; clone_size: .; d_call: .; cdr3_nt: TGTGCCAGCAGTAGGTCACTCGCCTCCTACAATGAGCAGTTCTTC; cdr3_aa: CASSRSLASYNEQFF
j_call: TRBJ2-3; v_call: TRBV7-9; clone_size: .; d_call: .; cdr3_nt: TGTGCCACGTTCCACAGGGCTAGCACAGATACGCAGTATTTT; cdr3_aa: CATFHRASTDTQYF
j_call: TRBJ1-2; v_call: TRBV2; clone_size: .; d_call: .; cdr3_nt: TGTGCCAGCAGTATACGACAGGCGGGAGAGGGGGATGGCTACACCTTC; cdr3_aa: CASSIRQAGEGDGYTF
j_call: TRBJ2-4; v_call: TRBV6-2/TRBV6-3; clone_size: .; d_call: .; cdr3_nt: TGTGCCAGCAGCTCCGGGACACTTCTAGCCAAAAACATTCAGTACTTC; cdr3_aa: CASSSGTLLAKNIQYF
j_call: TRBJ2-5; v_call: TRBV2; clone_size: .; d_call: .; cdr3_nt: TGTGCCAGCAGTGAGATAGCCTCCCAAGAGACCCAGTACTTC; cdr3_aa: CASSEIASQETQYF
j_call: TRBJ1-2; v_call: TRBV7-9; clone_size: .; d_call: .; cdr3_nt: TGTGCCAGCAGCTTAGTTAACAGGGCTGGCTATGGCTACACCTTC; cdr3_aa: CASSLVNRAGYGYTF
j_call: TRBJ2-5; v_call: TRBV6-5; clone_size: .; d_call: .; cdr3_nt: TGTGCCAGCAAACGTTTCGGGGGTCAAGAGACCCAGTACTTC; cdr3_aa: CASKRFGGQETQYF
j_call: TRBJ2-1; v_call: TRBV12-5; clone_size: .; d_call: TRBD1; cdr3_nt: TGTGCTAGTGCCCCGTCGGACAGGGATTCCTACAATGAGCAGTTCTTC; cdr3_aa: CASAPSDRDSYNEQFF
j_call: TRBJ2-2; v_call: TRBV27; clone_size: .; d_call: .; cdr3_nt: TGTGCCAGCAGTTTAGGACTAACTTACACCGGGGAGCTGTTTTTT; cdr3_aa: CASSLGLTYTGELFF
j_call: TRBJ2-7; v_call: TRBV7-6; clone_size: .; d_call: TRBD1; cdr3_nt: TGTGCCAGCAGCTTAGCTCCGGACAGGCCCAACTACGAGCAGTACTTC; cdr3_aa: CASSLAPDRPNYEQYF
j_call: TRBJ2-7; v_call: TRBV7-3; clone_size: .; d_call: .; cdr3_nt: TGTGCCAGCAGCCTAAAGGGGGAGAGAAACGAGCAGTACTTC; cdr3_aa: CASSLKGERNEQYF
j_call: TRBJ2-7; v_call: TRBV9; clone_size: .; d_call: .; cdr3_nt: TGTGCCAGCAGCCCATCCCCGGGACTCACGGCCCACGAGCAGTACTTC; cdr3_aa: CASSPSPGLTAHEQYF
j_call: TRBJ1-6; v_call: TRBV5-1; clone_size: .; d_call: .; cdr3_nt: TGCGCCAGCAGCTTGGTGCGGGTGGGCTCCTATAATTCACCCCTCCACTTT; cdr3_aa: CASSLVRVGSYNSPLHF
j_call: TRBJ1-1; v_call: TRBV2; clone_size: .; d_call: .; cdr3_nt: TGTGCCAGCAGTGAATGGCAGATCATTCCGAACACTGAAGCTTTCTTT; cdr3_aa: CASSEWQIIPNTEAFF
j_call: TRBJ1-6; v_call: TRBV7-6; clone_size: few; d_call: .; cdr3_nt: TGTGCCAGCAGCTTAGAGGACGCCGGCAATTCACCCCTCCACTTT; cdr3_aa: CASSLEDAGNSPLHF
j_call: TRBJ1-3; v_call: TRBV10-3; clone_size: few; d_call: .; cdr3_nt: TGTGCCACTGACGGTGGGGCTATTTTCTCTGGAAACACCATATATTTT; cdr3_aa: CATDGGAIFSGNTIYF
j_call: TRBJ1-2; v_call: TRBV7-2; clone_size: once; d_call: .; cdr3_nt: TGTGCCAGCAGCTTGAAACAGGGCCATGGCTACACCTTC; cdr3_aa: CASSLKQGHGYTF
j_call: TRBJ1-5; v_call: TRBV4-1; clone_size: .; d_call: .; cdr3_nt: TGCGCCAGCAGCCACCCCTGGGTACAGGCCGGGGGGTATAGCAATCAGCCCCAGCATTTT; cdr3_aa: CASSHPWVQAGGYSNQPQHF
j_call: TRBJ1-3; v_call: TRBV6-6; clone_size: .; d_call: .; cdr3_nt: TGTGCCAGTACAACCGTATACAGTAACACCATATATTTT; cdr3_aa: CASTTVYSNTIYF
j_call: TRBJ1-6; v_call: TRBV27; clone_size: .; d_call: .; cdr3_nt: TGTGCCAGCAGTTTCAGGGATTCACCCCTCCACTTT; cdr3_aa: CASSFRDSPLHF
j_call: TRBJ2-1; v_call: TRBV6-1; clone_size: once; d_call: .; cdr3_nt: TGTGCCAGCAGTGAACGGGGACCCTACGAGGGTGAGTTCTTC; cdr3_aa: CASSERGPYEGEFF
j_call: TRBJ2-1; v_call: TRBV2; clone_size: .; d_call: .; cdr3_nt: TGTGCCAGCAGTGAAACGGGACTCTTCAACAATGAGCAGTTCTTC; cdr3_aa: CASSETGLFNNEQFF
j_call: TRBJ2-1; v_call: TRBV3-1/TRBV3-2; clone_size: once; d_call: .; cdr3_nt: TGTGCCAGCAGCACTCGGGAGACCGGAAAATACAATGAGCAGTTCTTC; cdr3_aa: CASSTRETGKYNEQFF
j_call: TRBJ1-2; v_call: TRBV6-4; clone_size: .; d_call: .; cdr3_nt: TGTGCCAGCAGTGCTACCGGGGAATATGGCTACACCTTC; cdr3_aa: CASSATGEYGYTF
j_call: TRBJ2-7; v_call: TRBV15; clone_size: .; d_call: TRBD2; cdr3_nt: TGTGCCACCAGCAGAGACGGGGGGGCGCGGTACGAGCAGTACTTC; cdr3_aa: CATSRDGGARYEQYF
j_call: TRBJ2-1; v_call: TRBV19; clone_size: .; d_call: .; cdr3_nt: TGTGCCAGTAGCCCAGTAGGGGGTTTCCCCCAGTTCTTC; cdr3_aa: CASSPVGGFPQFF
j_call: TRBJ2-1; v_call: TRBV7-2; clone_size: .; d_call: TRBD2; cdr3_nt: TGTGCCAGCAGCTTAGGTAGCGGGGGAGCCTACAATGAGCAGTTCTTC; cdr3_aa: CASSLGSGGAYNEQFF
j_call: TRBJ1-4; v_call: TRBV15; clone_size: .; d_call: .; cdr3_nt: TGTGCCACCAGCGGACGAGGGGAAAAACTGTTTTTT; cdr3_aa: CATSGRGEKLFF
j_call: TRBJ1-5; v_call: TRBV6-5; clone_size: .; d_call: .; cdr3_nt: TGTGCCAGCAGTTACTCGCCAGCTAGTCAGCCCCAGCATTTT; cdr3_aa: CASSYSPASQPQHF
j_call: TRBJ2-7; v_call: TRBV9; clone_size: .; d_call: .; cdr3_nt: TGTGCCAGCAGCGTAGAGGTGGGCTCCTACGAGCAGTACTTC; cdr3_aa: CASSVEVGSYEQYF
j_call: TRBJ2-3; v_call: TRBV7-3; clone_size: .; d_call: .; cdr3_nt: TGTGCCAGCAGCTTAAATAGAGATACGCAGTATTTT; cdr3_aa: CASSLNRDTQYF
j_call: TRBJ2-7; v_call: TRBV5-3; clone_size: .; d_call: .; cdr3_nt: TGTGCCAGATGCCCCCCGTCCTTTTCGAACTACGAGCAGTACTTC; cdr3_aa: CARCPPSFSNYEQYF
j_call: TRBJ1-2; v_call: TRBV7-9; clone_size: .; d_call: .; cdr3_nt: TGTGCCAGCATCGGTACGATTACAGGCGCCAGCGGCTACACCTTC; cdr3_aa: CASIGTITGASGYTF
j_call: TRBJ1-1; v_call: TRBV11-3; clone_size: .; d_call: .; cdr3_nt: TGTGCCAGCAGCTTATCCGGGGTTAACACTGAAGCTTTCTTT; cdr3_aa: CASSLSGVNTEAFF
j_call: TRBJ2-5; v_call: TRBV7-6; clone_size: .; d_call: .; cdr3_nt: TGTGCCAGCAGCTTAGACTCATATAGACAAGAGACCCAGTACTTC; cdr3_aa: CASSLDSYRQETQYF
j_call: TRBJ1-5; v_call: TRBV6-6; clone_size: few; d_call: TRBD1; cdr3_nt: TGTGCCAGCAGTCCCGGGACAGGGGGCTTTAGGAATCAGCCCCAGCATTTT; cdr3_aa: CASSPGTGGFRNQPQHF
j_call: TRBJ2-7; v_call: TRBV30; clone_size: .; d_call: .; cdr3_nt: TGTGCCTGGAGTCTCCAACTTCTCTACGAGCAGTACTTC; cdr3_aa: CAWSLQLLYEQYF
j_call: TRBJ1-6; v_call: TRBV5-6; clone_size: .; d_call: TRBD1; cdr3_nt: TGTGCCAGCAGCTTGGGGGGGAACAGGGGTTCACCCCTCCACTTT; cdr3_aa: CASSLGGNRGSPLHF
j_call: TRBJ1-3; v_call: TRBV9; clone_size: few; d_call: .; cdr3_nt: TGTGCCAGCAGCGCCGAGGGTGAATCTGACTCTGGAAACACCATATATTTT; cdr3_aa: CASSAEGESDSGNTIYF
j_call: TRBJ2-7; v_call: TRBV7-9; clone_size: .; d_call: .; cdr3_nt: TGTGCCAGCAGCTTTGGGGTCTCCTACGAGCAGTACTTC; cdr3_aa: CASSFGVSYEQYF
j_call: TRBJ2-1; v_call: TRBV3-1/TRBV3-2; clone_size: .; d_call: .; cdr3_nt: TGTGCCAGCAGCCAAGAGGAAGGACCTCTCTCCTACAATGAGCAGTTCTTC; cdr3_aa: CASSQEEGPLSYNEQFF
j_call: TRBJ1-1; v_call: TRBV18; clone_size: .; d_call: .; cdr3_nt: TGTGCCAGCTCAAAAGAGTTTATGAACACTGAAGCTTTCTTT; cdr3_aa: CASSKEFMNTEAFF
j_call: TRBJ1-2; v_call: TRBV6-6; clone_size: .; d_call: .; cdr3_nt: TGTGCCAGCAGCCCGACAGAGTTCTATGGCTACACCTTC; cdr3_aa: CASSPTEFYGYTF
j_call: TRBJ2-5; v_call: TRBV7-2; clone_size: .; d_call: TRBD2; cdr3_nt: TGTGCCAGCAGCCCCCATCCGGGACTAGCGCGAGAGACCCAGTACTTC; cdr3_aa: CASSPHPGLARETQYF
j_call: TRBJ2-7; v_call: TRBV29-1; clone_size: .; d_call: .; cdr3_nt: TGCAGCGTCCTTGACGGGGCCTACGAGCAGTACTTC; cdr3_aa: CSVLDGAYEQYF
j_call: TRBJ2-5; v_call: TRBV9; clone_size: .; d_call: .; cdr3_nt: TGTGCCAGCAGCCCCGGAGAGACCCAGTACTTC; cdr3_aa: CASSPGETQYF
j_call: TRBJ2-7; v_call: TRBV3-1/TRBV3-2; clone_size: few; d_call: TRBD2; cdr3_nt: TGTGCCAGCAGCCCTCCGGGACTAGCGGACTACGAGCAGTACTTC; cdr3_aa: CASSPPGLADYEQYF